Presented here are 15 T cell receptor beta chains from one specimen sequenced in a study of T cell responses to AZD1222 COVID-19 vaccine. Produced via immunoSEQ multiplex PCR; TCRdb's table is partial and in-frame only. The repertoire consists of around 79,000 clones, with about 91% occurring once and the leading ten covering about 20%. The sample consisted of peripheral blood, taken on day 0 of AZD1222 vaccination. Receptors were obtained from an adult in good health.

CDR3 loop: CASRSGRERYF. DNA of the CDR3: TGTGCCAGCAGATCGGGCCGGGAACGGTACTTC. The chain couples TRBV6-5 to TRBJ2-7, with D perhaps matching TRBD2 (5 bases). The germline CDR1 and CDR2 sequences are MNHEY and SVGAGI. This CDR3 comprises 11 residues. The V end was cut by 6 bases, the J end by 12 bases, with 15 bases between.

This chain connects TRBV19 to TRBJ1-1; D uncertain. V gave up 11 bases and J gave up 1 base, with 17 bases separating them. CDR3 length: 14 residues. The germline V gene encodes CDR1 LNHDA and CDR2 SQIVND (reference sequence). Here the CDR3 reads CAGLSRARNTEAFF. DNA for the CDR3: TGTGCCGGCCTCTCGAGGGCACGGAACACTGAAGCTTTCTTT.

The chain couples TRBV2 to TRBJ1-3; 7 bases are a match to TRBD1. Germline assignment: CDR1 SNHLY and CDR2 FYNNEI. The CDR3 sequence is 15 residues long. V lost 6 bases to trimming and J lost 0 bases; unmatched junction nucleotides: 5. CDR3 nucleotides: TGTGCCAGCAGACCCCGGACAGGCTCTGGAAACACCATATATTTT. Its protein is CASRPRTGSGNTIYF.

Here the CDR3 reads CASSSPPRRVGYTF. In nucleotides, the CDR3 is TGTGCCAGCAGCAGCCCCCCTCGACGGGTTGGCTACACCTTC. This chain uses TRBV6-5 with TRBJ1-2; D not certain. This CDR3 comprises 14 residues. Germline values: CDR1 MNHEY, CDR2 SVGAGI. V lost 6 bases to trimming and J lost 7 bases, with 18 bases between them.

The V gene is TRBV2, the J gene TRBJ2-1; no reliable D call. The CDR3 totals 14 residues. CDR1 is SNHLY, CDR2 FYNNEI, per germline. V shed 2 bases and J shed 7 bases, with 12 bases lying between them. The CDR3 sequence is CASSEIGGANEQFF. As DNA, the CDR3 is TGTGCCAGCAGTGAAATAGGCGGTGCGAATGAGCAGTTCTTC.

The chain combines TRBV18 with TRBJ1-4; a weak D match, TRBD1 (5 bases). Trimming shortened V by 1 base and J by 8 bases, and 14 bases separated the two germline ends. CDR1 KGHSH and CDR2 LQKENI come from the germline V gene. The CDR3 has 15 residues. The CDR3 DNA reads as TGTGCCAGCTCACCACTGTACCAGGGAGGCGAAAAACTGTTTTTT. This codes for CASSPLYQGGEKLFF.

This clone was seen once. V and J are TRBV15 and TRBJ2-1; maybe TRBD1 (7 bases). This CDR3 has 17 amino acids. CDR1 and CDR2 (germline): LNHNV, YYDKDF (reference sequence). Trimming took 0 bases from V and 4 from J, leaving 16 bases between them. The CDR3 here is CATSRDLRRGLYNEQFF. The DNA for the CDR3 is TGTGCCACCAGCAGAGACCTCAGGAGGGGGCTATACAATGAGCAGTTCTTC.

The chain uses TRBV27 and TRBJ2-7; a possible D gene is TRBD1 (6 bases). V was trimmed by 6 bases and J by 4 bases, leaving 16 bases between them. Germline assignment: CDR1 MNHEY and CDR2 SMNVEV (reference sequence). This CDR3 spans 14 amino acids. CDR3 sequence: CASRPDDRPYEQYF. The CDR3, as DNA: TGTGCCAGCAGGCCGGATGACAGGCCATACGAGCAGTACTTC.

The chain carries TRBV3-1 (or the pseudogene TRBV3-2) and TRBJ2-7, with TRBD2 matching 7 bases. Trimming cost V 7 bases and J 0 bases; bases outside gene matches: 6. The germline CDR1 and CDR2 sequences are LGHDT and YNNKEL (reference sequence). The CDR3 runs to 14 residues. This CDR3 is CASKAGTTSYEQYF. CDR3 sequence (DNA): TGTGCCAGCAAGGCCGGGACTACCTCCTACGAGCAGTACTTC.

The CDR3 region has the DNA TGTGCTAGTGGTTTGGCTCAGGTTGGCGGGGGGGCCAATGAGCAGTTCTTC. Translating gives CASGLAQVGGGANEQFF. This sequence joins TRBV12-5 and TRBJ2-1; TRBD2 agrees at 9 bases. The CDR3 has 17 amino acids. The germline V gene has CDR1 LGHNT and CDR2 FRNRAP. V shed 1 base and J 6 bases; nucleotides not matched to a gene: 10.

V usage is TRBV5-1 and J usage is TRBJ2-6; 7 bases line up with TRBD1. The CDR3 is 15 residues long. J lost 1 base, V lost 4 bases, and 2 bases had no gene match. Germline V gives CDR1 SGHRS, CDR2 YFSETQ. Here the CDR3 DNA reads TGCGCCAGCAGCACACAGGGGTCTGGGGCCAACGTCCTGACTTTC. Its translation: CASSTQGSGANVLTF.

Note on this clone: This sample includes further DNA sequences coding for the same CDR3. This chain uses TRBV6-2 or TRBV6-3 with TRBJ2-1, with 14 bases matching TRBD2. Germline values: CDR1 MNHEY, CDR2 SVGEGT. V trimming: 0 bases; J trimming: 6 bases; junction bases outside the gene matches: 1. This CDR3 contains 16 residues. The CDR3 reads CASSYSTSGGANEQFF. The CDR3 DNA reads TGTGCCAGCAGTTACTCGACTAGCGGGGGGGCCAATGAGCAGTTCTTC.

The V and J genes are TRBV3-1 (or the pseudogene TRBV3-2) and TRBJ2-7; no reliable D call. The V end lost 0 bases, the J end lost 3 bases, and 3 bases lay between the germline ends. The V gene's germline CDR1 is LGHDT and CDR2 YNNKEL (reference sequence). CDR3 size: 12 residues. As DNA, the CDR3 is TGTGCCAGCAGCCAAGAGGTCTACGAGCAGTACTTC. Residues: CASSQEVYEQYF.

The V and J genes are TRBV5-4 and TRBJ1-6; 8 nucleotides match TRBD1. The length of the CDR3 is 15 residues. Trimming removed 0 bases from V and 7 bases from J; junction bases left unmatched: 3. In germline, CDR1 is SGHNT, CDR2 YYREEE (reference sequence). CDR3 sequence (DNA): TGTGCCAGCAGCTTGGCCGACAGGGGAAATTCACCCCTCCACTTT. This gives the protein CASSLADRGNSPLHF.

The genes are TRBV28 and TRBJ1-4; 10 bases line up with TRBD1. This CDR3 has 16 amino acids. Germline CDR1 reads MDHEN; CDR2 reads SYDVKM. Trimming removed 5 bases from V and 16 bases from J; junction bases left unmatched: 19. The CDR3 bases are TGTGCCAGCAGTATCCAGCCGACAGGGGGCTCCGGGAAGCCGTTTTTT. Amino acids: CASSIQPTGGSGKPFF.